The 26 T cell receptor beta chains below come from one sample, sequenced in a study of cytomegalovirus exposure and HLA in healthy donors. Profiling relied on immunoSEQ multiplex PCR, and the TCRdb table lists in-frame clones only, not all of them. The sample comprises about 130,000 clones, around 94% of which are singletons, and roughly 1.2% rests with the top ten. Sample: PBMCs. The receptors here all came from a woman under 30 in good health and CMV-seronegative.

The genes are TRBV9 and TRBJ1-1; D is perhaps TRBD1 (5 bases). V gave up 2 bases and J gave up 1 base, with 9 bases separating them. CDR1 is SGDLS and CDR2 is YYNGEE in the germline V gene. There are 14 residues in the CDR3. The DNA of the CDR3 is TGTGCCAGCAGCGTGACAGCCTCGAACACTGAAGCTTTCTTT. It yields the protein CASSVTASNTEAFF.

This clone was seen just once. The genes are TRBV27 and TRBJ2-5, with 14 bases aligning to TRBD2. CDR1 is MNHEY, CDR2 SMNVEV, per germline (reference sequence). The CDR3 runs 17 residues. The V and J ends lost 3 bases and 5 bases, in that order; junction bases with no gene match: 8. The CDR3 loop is CASSFLTSGGARETQYF. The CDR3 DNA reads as TGTGCCAGCAGTTTCCTGACTAGCGGGGGGGCTCGGGAGACCCAGTACTTC.

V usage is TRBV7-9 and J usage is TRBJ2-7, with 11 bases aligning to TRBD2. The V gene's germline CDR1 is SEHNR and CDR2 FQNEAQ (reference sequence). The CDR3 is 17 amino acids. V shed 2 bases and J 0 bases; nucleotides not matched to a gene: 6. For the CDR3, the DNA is TGTGCCAGCAGCTTAAACGTCCTAGCGGGAGGCTCCTACGAGCAGTACTTC. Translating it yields CASSLNVLAGGSYEQYF. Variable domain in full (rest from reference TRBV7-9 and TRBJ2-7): DTGVSQNPRHKITKRGQNVTFRCDPISEHNRLYWYRQTLGQGPEFLTYFQNEAQLEKSRLLSDRFSAERPKGSFSTLEIQRTEQGDSAMYLCASSLNVLAGGSYEQYFGPGTRLTVT.

The CDR3 DNA is TGTGCCATCAAGGCAGGTACCGGGACTAGCGGGATTTCGTCCCGCTACGAGCAGTACTTC. This encodes CAIKAGTGTSGISSRYEQYF. This chain connects TRBV10-3 to TRBJ2-7, with 13 positions matching TRBD2. CDR1 and CDR2 (germline): ENHRY, SYGVKD. This CDR3 is 20 amino acids long. J gave up 3 bases and V 7 bases, and 21 bases lay outside the gene matches.

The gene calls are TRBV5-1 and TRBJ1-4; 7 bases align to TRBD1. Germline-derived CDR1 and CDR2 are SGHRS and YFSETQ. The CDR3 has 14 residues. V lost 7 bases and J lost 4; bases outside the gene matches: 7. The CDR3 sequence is CASGTGTVNEKLFF. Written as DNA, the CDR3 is TGCGCCAGCGGAACCGGGACAGTTAATGAAAAACTGTTTTTT.

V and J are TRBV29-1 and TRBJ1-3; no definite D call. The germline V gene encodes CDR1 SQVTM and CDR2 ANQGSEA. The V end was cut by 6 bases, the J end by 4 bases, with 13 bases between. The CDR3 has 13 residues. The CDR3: CSVVLRGGNTIYF. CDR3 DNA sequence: TGCAGCGTCGTACTACGAGGCGGAAACACCATATATTTT.

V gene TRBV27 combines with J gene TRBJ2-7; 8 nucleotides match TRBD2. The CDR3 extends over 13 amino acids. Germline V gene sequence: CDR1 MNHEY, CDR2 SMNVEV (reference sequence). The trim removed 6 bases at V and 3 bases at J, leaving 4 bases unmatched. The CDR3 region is CASSKLAGYEQYF. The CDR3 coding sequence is TGTGCCAGCAGCAAGCTAGCGGGCTACGAGCAGTACTTC.

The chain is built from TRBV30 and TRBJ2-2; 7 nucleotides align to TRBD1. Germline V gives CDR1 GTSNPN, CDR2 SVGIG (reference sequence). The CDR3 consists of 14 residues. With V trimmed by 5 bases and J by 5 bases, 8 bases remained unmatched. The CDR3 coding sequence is TGTGCCTGGTTAAAGGGACAGCGTACCGGGGAGCTGTTTTTT. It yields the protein CAWLKGQRTGELFF.

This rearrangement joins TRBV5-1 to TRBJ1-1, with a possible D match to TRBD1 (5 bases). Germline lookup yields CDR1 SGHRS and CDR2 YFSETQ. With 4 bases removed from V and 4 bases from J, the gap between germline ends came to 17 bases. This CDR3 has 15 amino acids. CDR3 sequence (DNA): TGCGCCAGCAGCCTAAACGGGGGGGAAGGCACTGAAGCTTTCTTT. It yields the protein CASSLNGGEGTEAFF.

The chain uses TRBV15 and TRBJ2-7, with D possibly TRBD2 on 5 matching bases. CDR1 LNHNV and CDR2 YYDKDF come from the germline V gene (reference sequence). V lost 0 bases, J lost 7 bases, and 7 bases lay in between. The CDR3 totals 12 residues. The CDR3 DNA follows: TGTGCCACCAGCAGAGATTCGGGGGAGCAGTACTTC. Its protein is CATSRDSGEQYF.

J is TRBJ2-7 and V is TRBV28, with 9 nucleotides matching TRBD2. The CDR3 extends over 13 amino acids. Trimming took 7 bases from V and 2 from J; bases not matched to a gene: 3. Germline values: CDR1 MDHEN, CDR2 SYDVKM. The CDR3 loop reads CASTKRGAYEQYF. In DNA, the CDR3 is TGTGCCAGCACGAAGCGGGGGGCCTACGAGCAGTACTTC.

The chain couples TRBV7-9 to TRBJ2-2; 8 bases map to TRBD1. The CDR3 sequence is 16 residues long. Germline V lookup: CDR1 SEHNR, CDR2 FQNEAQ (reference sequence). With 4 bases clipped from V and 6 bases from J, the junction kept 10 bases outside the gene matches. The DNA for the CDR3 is TGTGCCAGCAGCTCCCGGGACAGGTTTGGTGCCGGGGAGCTGTTTTTT. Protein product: CASSSRDRFGAGELFF. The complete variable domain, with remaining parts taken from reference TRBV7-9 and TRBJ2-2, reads DTGVSQNPRHKITKRGQNVTFRCDPISEHNRLYWYRQTLGQGPEFLTYFQNEAQLEKSRLLSDRFSAERPKGSFSTLEIQRTEQGDSAMYLCASSSRDRFGAGELFFGEGSRLTVL.

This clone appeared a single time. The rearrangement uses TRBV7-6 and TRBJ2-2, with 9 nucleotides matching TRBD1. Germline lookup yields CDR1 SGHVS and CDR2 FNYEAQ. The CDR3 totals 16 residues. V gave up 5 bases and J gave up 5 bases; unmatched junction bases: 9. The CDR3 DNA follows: TGTGCCAGCAGCCAGAACCCGGGACAGGGTACCGGGGAGCTGTTTTTT. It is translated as CASSQNPGQGTGELFF.

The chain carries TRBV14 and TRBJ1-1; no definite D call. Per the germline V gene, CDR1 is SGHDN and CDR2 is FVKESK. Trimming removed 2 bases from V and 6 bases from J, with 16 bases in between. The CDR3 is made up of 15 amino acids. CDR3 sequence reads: CASSQINRGGAEAFF. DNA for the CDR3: TGTGCCAGCAGCCAAATAAATCGGGGAGGAGCTGAAGCTTTCTTT.

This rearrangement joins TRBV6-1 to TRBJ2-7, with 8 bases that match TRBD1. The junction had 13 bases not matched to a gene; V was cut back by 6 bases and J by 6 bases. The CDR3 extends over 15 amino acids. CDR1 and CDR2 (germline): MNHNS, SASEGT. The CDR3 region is CASRKTTGEVGEQYF. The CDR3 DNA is TGTGCCAGCAGGAAGACGACAGGGGAAGTCGGCGAGCAGTACTTC.

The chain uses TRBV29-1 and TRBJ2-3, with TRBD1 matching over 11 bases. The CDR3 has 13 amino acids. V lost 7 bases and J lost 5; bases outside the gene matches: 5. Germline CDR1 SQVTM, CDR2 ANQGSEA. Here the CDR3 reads CSARTGGEDTQYF. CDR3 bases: TGCAGCGCCCGGACAGGGGGCGAAGATACGCAGTATTTT.

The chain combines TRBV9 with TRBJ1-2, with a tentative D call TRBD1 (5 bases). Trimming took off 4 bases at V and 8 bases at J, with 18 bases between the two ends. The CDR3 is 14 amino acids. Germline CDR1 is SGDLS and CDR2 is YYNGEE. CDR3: CASSSGRGPQGYTF. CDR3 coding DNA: TGTGCCAGCAGCTCCGGGAGGGGCCCCCAGGGCTACACCTTC.

The CDR3 spells CASSRSGQETQYF. In DNA form, the CDR3 reads TGTGCCAGCAGTCGAAGCGGGCAAGAGACCCAGTACTTC. The rearrangement links TRBV2 to TRBJ2-5; possibly TRBD2 for D (6 bases). V lost 5 bases, J lost 2 bases, and 9 bases lay in between. The CDR3 has 13 amino acids. Germline V CDR1 and CDR2: SNHLY, FYNNEI.

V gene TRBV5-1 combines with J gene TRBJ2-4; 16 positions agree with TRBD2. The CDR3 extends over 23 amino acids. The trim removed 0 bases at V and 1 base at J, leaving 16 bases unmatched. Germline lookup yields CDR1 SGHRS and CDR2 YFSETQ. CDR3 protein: CASSLAGGLAGGPELGAKNIQYF. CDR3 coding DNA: TGCGCCAGCAGCTTGGCCGGGGGACTAGCGGGAGGGCCCGAGCTGGGTGCCAAAAACATTCAGTACTTC.

CDR3 sequence (DNA): TGTGCCATCAGTGACCAGGGCTACTACACTGAAGCTTTCTTT. Protein: CAISDQGYYTEAFF. The J gene is TRBJ1-1, the V gene TRBV10-3; D is possibly TRBD1 (5 bases). This CDR3 has 14 residues. CDR1 is ENHRY, CDR2 SYGVKD, per germline. The germline V and J ends were trimmed by 3 bases and 3 bases, with 11 bases remaining between them.

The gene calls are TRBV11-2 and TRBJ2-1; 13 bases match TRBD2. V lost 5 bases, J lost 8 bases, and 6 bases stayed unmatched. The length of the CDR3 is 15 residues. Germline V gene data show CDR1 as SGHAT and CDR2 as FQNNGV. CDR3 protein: CASSPGLAGVHEQFF. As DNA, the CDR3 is TGTGCCAGCAGCCCAGGACTAGCGGGGGTCCATGAGCAGTTCTTC.

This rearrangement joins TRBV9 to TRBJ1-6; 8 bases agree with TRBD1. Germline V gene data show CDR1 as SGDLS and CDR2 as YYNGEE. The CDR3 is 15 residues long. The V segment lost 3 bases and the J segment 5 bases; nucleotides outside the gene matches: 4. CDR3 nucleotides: TGTGCCAGCAGCGCCATGACAGGGGATAATTCACCCCTCCACTTT. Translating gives CASSAMTGDNSPLHF.

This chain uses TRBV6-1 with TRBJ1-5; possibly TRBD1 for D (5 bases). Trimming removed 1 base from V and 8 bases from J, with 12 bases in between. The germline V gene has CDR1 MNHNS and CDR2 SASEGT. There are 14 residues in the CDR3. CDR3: CASSEGAGREPQHF. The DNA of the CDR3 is TGTGCCAGCAGTGAAGGGGCAGGGCGAGAGCCCCAGCATTTT.

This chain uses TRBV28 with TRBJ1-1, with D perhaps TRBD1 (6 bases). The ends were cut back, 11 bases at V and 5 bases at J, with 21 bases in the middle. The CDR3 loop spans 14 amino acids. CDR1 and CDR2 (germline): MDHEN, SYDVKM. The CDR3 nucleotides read TGTGCCTCCGGGTCGGGGGGCGCGGGGACTGAAGCTTTCTTT. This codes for CASGSGGAGTEAFF.

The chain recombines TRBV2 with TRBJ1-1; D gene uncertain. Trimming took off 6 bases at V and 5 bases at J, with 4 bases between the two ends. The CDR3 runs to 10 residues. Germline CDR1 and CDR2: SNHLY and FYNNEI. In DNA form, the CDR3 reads TGTGCCAGCAGATATACTGAAGCTTTCTTT. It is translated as CASRYTEAFF.

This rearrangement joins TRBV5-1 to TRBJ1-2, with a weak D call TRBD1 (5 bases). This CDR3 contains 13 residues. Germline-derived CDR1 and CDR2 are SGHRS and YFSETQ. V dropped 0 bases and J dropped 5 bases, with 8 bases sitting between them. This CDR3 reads CASSLGTHYGYTF. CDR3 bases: TGCGCCAGCAGCTTGGGGACACATTATGGCTACACCTTC.